The TCR beta chain under discussion was sequenced for a study of T cells in Graves' hyperthyroidism and ophthalmopathy. Across the whole study: Blood was drawn when the patient was first diagnosed and still untreated.

Among the patients, aged 18 to 65, hyperthyroidism was newly diagnosed and had lasted under 2 months. Uncontrolled infection, other autoimmune disease, pregnancy and lactation each barred patients from inclusion. Diagnoses were established using clinical symptoms, serum thyroxine and TRAb, thyroid ultrasound and orbital computed tomography. Between the trimmed V and J ends, which lost 6 bases and 1 base, there was a span of 15 bases. The CDR3 runs 15 residues. The germline gives CDR1 SNHLY, CDR2 FYNNEI. In this sample, this clonotype turned up many times. Amplified TCR beta CDR3 regions came from RNA transcripts. During a first-round RT-PCR of the TCR CDR3, the HTBI primer set was used. Each CDR3 protein gets one entry after TCRdb re-called the multiplex PCR reads with MiXCR. This table holds approximately 640,000 distinct CDR3 sequences, under 20% found once.

The sequence came from a woman aged 25 to 45 with Graves' hyperthyroidism. Source material: blood. The rearrangement joins TRBV2 to TRBJ1-1, with D perhaps TRBD1 (5 bases). The DNA for the CDR3 is TGTGCCAGCAGCGACCCGGGGGAGGGGAACACTGAAGCTTTCTTT. Translating it yields CASSDPGEGNTEAFF. Full variable domain (remainder filled in from reference TRBV2 and TRBJ1-1): EPEVTQTPSHQVTQMGQEVILRCVPISNHLYFYWYRQILGQKVEFLVSFYNNEISEKSEIFDDQFSVERPDGSNFTLKIRSTKLEDSAMYFCASSDPGEGNTEAFFGQGTRLTVV.